The sequence of this T cell receptor beta chain was determined in a study of blood T cells in healthy people across ages. Together with a sample-barcoded 5' primer, a J-beta primer mix was included in a second PCR lasting about 6 to 12 cycles. A single record per CDR3 protein comes from TCRdb applying MiXCR to the 5' RACE reads. The sample has roughly 1.6 million distinct CDR3 sequences, roughly 30% seen once. V dropped 0 bases and J dropped 4 bases, with 16 bases sitting between them. Per the germline V gene, CDR1 is GTSNPN and CDR2 is SVGIG (reference sequence). This CDR3 is built from 16 residues.

The specimen sequenced was blood. V is TRBV30 and J is TRBJ1-5, with D maybe TRBD1 (5 bases). This TCR was recovered from a woman under 40 in good health. The CDR3 DNA reads as TGTGCCTGGAGTGTAGGTCGACAGCAAACTAATCAGCCCCAGCATTTT. Encoded protein: CAWSVGRQQTNQPQHF.